Below, one T cell receptor beta chain is given with its context. The data are from a study of T cells of healthy individuals. The CDR3 sequence is 14 residues long. Trimming took off 0 bases at V and 4 bases at J, with 9 bases between the two ends. Per germline, CDR1 ENHRY and CDR2 SYGVKD. From the 5' RACE reads, TCRdb called clonotypes with MiXCR, one entry per CDR3 protein. The sample consists of 85,000 to 100,000 distinct CDR3 sequences, 15% to 20% of them appearing once. V gene TRBV10-3 combines with J gene TRBJ2-5, with a tentative D call TRBD2 (5 bases). This TCR derives from a human donor in good health. The CDR3 loop reads CAISESSGTETQYF. As DNA, the CDR3 is TGTGCCATCAGTGAGTCGAGCGGCACAGAGACCCAGTACTTC.